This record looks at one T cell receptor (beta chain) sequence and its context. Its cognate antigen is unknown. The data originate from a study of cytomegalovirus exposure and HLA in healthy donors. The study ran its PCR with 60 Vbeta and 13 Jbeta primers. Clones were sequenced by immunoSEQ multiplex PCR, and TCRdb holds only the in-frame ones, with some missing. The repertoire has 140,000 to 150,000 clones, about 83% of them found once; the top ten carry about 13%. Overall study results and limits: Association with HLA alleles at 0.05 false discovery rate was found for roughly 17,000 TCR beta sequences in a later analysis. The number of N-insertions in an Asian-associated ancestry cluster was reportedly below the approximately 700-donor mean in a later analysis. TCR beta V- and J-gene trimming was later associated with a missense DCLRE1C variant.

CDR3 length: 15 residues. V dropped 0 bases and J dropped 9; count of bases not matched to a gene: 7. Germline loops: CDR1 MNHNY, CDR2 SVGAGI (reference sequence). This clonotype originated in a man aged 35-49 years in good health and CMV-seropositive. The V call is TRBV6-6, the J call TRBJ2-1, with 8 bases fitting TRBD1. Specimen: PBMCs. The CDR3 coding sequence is TGTGCCAGCAGTTACTCCAGGGGGCTAGGAAGTGAGCAGTTCTTC. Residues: CASSYSRGLGSEQFF.